The subject of this entry is one T cell receptor beta chain. The CDR3 is made up of 16 amino acids. Germline CDR1 is SEHNR and CDR2 is FQNEAQ (reference sequence). Deletions cut 1 base from V and 6 bases from J, with 18 bases between. This sample is part of a study of blood T cell repertoires in COVID-19. Generated by immunoSEQ multiplex PCR, the TCRdb table keeps only in-frame clones and is missing some. The sample includes about 140,000 clones, approximately 85% of them seen just once. The specimen was peripheral blood. This clonotype was obtained from a man aged 45-60 years with acute or convalescent COVID-19. V gene TRBV7-9 combines with J gene TRBJ1-2; possible D gene TRBD1, 5 bases. CDR3 loop: CASSLGAGDAMDGYTF. CDR3 nucleotides: TGTGCCAGCAGCTTAGGCGCGGGGGACGCTATGGATGGCTACACCTTC.